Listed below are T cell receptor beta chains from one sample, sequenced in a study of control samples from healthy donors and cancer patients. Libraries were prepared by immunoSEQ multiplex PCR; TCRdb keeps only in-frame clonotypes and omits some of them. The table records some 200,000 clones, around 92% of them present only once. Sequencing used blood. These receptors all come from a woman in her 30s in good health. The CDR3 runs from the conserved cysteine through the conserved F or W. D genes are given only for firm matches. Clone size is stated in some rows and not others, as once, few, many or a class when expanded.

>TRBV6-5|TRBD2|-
CASSYSTSGSYEQFF
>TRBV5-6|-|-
CASSLVQGGYEQYF
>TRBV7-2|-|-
CASSLVVETQYF
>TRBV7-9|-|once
CASSLGVYGNEKLFF
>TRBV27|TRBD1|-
CASSSSRQGGYGYTF
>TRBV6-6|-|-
CASKGSNQPQHF
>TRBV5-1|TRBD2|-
CASSSPAGVTDTQYF
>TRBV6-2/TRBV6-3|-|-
CASSPLPRVEAFF
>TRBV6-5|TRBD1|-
CASSPDRSSYNEQFF
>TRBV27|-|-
CASSLSSGELFF
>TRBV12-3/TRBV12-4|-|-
CASSYGGHYGYTF
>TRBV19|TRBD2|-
CASSTVAGGRETQYF
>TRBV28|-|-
CASSFYRNTEAFF
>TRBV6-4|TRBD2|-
CASSVAGGLNEQFF
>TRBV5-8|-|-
CASSLGNYYNEQFF
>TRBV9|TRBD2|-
CASSVSGKLDEQFF
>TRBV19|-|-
CASSGRPGGYTF
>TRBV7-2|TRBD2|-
CASSFLLAGETDTQYF
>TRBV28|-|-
CASGLYHEQYF
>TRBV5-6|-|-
CASSFHSYEQYF
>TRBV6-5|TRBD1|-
CASSYVTGGGYTF
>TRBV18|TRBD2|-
CASSPGLAETQYF
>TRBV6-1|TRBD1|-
CASKRQGANNSPLHF
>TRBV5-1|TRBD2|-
CASSLGNSGGHEQFF
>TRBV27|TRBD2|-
CASTPLGGSSYNEQFF
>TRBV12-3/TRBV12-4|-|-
CASSWGDGYTF
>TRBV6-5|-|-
CASSYSNVRGNTEAFF
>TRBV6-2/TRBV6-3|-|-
CASSTDSVSGNTIYF
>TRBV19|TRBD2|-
CASSMLAGDNEQFF
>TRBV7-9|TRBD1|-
CASRDDRARYTF
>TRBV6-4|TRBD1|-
CASSERAGGTEAFF
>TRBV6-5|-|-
CASSRTGANVLTF
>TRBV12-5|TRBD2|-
CASGLGLGLAGSYNEQFF
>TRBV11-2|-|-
CASSPDFLTDTQYF
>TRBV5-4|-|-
CASSLGRPRRSYNEQFF
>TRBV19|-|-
CASSIGGGRTDTQYF
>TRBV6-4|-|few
CASSVGEGANVLTF
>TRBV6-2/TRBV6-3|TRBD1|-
CASSSQGGAQPQHF
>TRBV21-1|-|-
CASSKALAGGRETQYF
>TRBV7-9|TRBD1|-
CASSPLTGHGYTF
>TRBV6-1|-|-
CASSEFRRLITDTQYF
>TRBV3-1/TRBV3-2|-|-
CASSQDVSGQPQHF
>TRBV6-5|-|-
CASGKGGSYEQYF
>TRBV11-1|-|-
CASSLVGNYSNQPQHF
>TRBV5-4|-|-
CASSLGQGADTQYF
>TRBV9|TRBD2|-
CASSARETSSNEQFF
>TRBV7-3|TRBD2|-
CASSHTSGSYNEQFF